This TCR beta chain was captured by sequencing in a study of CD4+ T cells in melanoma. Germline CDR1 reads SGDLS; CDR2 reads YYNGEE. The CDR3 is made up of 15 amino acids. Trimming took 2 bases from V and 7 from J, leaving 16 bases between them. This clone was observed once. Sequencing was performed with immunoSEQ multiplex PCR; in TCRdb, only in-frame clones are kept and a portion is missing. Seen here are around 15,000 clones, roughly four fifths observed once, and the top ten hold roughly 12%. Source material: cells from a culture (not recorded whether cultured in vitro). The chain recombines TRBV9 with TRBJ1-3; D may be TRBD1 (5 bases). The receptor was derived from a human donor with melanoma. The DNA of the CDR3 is TGTGCCAGCAGCGTCTTTGGAGGGGAATGGAACACCATATATTTT. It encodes CASSVFGGEWNTIYF.